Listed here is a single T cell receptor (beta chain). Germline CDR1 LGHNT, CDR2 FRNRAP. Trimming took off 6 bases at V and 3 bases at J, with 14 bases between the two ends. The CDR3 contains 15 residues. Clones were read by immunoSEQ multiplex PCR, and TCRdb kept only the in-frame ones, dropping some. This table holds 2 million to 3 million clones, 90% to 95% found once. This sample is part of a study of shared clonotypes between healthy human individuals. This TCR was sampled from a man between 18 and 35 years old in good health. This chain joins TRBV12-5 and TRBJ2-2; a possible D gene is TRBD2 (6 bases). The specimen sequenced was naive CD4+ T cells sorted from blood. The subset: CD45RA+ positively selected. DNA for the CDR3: TGTGCTAGTGGGCGTGGAGGGAAGGACACCGGGGAGCTGTTTTTT. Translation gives CASGRGGKDTGELFF.